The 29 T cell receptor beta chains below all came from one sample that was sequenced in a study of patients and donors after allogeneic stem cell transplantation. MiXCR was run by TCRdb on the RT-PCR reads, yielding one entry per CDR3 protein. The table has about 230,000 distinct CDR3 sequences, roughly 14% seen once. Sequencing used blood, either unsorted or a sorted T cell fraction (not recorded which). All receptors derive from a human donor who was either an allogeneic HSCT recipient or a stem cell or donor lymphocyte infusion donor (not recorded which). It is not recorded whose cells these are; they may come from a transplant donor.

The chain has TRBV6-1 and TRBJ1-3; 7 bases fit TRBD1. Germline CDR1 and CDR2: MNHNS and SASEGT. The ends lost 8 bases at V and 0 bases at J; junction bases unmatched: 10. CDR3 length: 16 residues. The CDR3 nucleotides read TGTGCCAGCTTGATAGCGGGACAGAACTCTGGAAACACCATATATTTT. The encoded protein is CASLIAGQNSGNTIYF.

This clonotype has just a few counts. The CDR3 region is CASTRQGANIQYF. CDR3 DNA sequence: TGTGCCAGCACCCGACAGGGGGCAAACATTCAGTACTTC. The gene calls are TRBV7-2 and TRBJ2-4; the match to TRBD1 covers 10 bases. The junction had 3 bases not matched to a gene; V was cut back by 7 bases and J by 6 bases. The CDR3 sequence is 13 residues long. Per the germline V gene, CDR1 is SGHTA and CDR2 is FQGNSA.

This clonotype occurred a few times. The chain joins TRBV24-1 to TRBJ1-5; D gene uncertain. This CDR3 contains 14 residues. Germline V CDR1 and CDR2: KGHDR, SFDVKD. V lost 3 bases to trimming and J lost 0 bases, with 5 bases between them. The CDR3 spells CATSDPPSNQPQHF. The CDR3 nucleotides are TGTGCCACCAGTGATCCTCCTAGCAATCAGCCCCAGCATTTT.

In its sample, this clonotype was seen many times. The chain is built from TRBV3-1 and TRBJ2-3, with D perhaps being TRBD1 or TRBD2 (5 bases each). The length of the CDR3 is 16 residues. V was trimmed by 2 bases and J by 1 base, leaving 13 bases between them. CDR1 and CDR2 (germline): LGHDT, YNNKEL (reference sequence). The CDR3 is CASSQMWGTGTDTQYF. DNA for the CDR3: TGTGCCAGCAGCCAAATGTGGGGGACCGGCACAGATACGCAGTATTTT.

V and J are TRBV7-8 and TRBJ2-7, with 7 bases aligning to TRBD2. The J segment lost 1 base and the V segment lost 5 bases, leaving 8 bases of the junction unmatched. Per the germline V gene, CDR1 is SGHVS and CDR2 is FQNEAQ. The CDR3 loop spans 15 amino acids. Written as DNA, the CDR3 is TGTGCCAGCAGCCAGCGGGGAGGCCTTTCCTACGAGCAGTACTTC. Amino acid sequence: CASSQRGGLSYEQYF.

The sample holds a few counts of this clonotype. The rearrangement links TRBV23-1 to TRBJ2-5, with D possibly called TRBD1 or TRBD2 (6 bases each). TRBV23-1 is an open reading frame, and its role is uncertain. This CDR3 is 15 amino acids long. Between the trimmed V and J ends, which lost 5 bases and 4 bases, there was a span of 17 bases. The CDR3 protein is CASSEWGAEAETQYF. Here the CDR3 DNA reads TGCGCCAGCAGTGAGTGGGGGGCTGAAGCAGAGACCCAGTACTTC.

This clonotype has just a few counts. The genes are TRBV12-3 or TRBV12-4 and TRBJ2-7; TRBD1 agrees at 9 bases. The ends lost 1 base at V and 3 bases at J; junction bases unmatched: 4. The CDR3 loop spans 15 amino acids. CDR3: CASSLGQGGSYEQYF. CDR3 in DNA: TGTGCCAGCAGTTTAGGACAGGGGGGGAGCTACGAGCAGTACTTC.

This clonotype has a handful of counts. Written as DNA, the CDR3 is TGTGCCATCACCAAAGTCAGGGTATCCTCGGTCACTGAAGCTTTCTTT. It encodes CAITKVRVSSVTEAFF. The genes are TRBV10-3 and TRBJ1-1; TRBD1 is a possible D gene (5 bases). CDR1 is ENHRY, CDR2 SYGVKD, per germline. The CDR3 spans 16 residues. Trimming removed 7 bases at V and 4 bases at J, with 22 bases between.

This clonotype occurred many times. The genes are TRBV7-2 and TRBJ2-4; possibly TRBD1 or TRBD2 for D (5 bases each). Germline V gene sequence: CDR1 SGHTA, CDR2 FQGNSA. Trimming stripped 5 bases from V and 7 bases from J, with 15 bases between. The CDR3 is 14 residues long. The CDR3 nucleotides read TGTGCCAGCAGCGAAAGCTCCGGGACGAACATTCAGTACTTC. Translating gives CASSESSGTNIQYF.

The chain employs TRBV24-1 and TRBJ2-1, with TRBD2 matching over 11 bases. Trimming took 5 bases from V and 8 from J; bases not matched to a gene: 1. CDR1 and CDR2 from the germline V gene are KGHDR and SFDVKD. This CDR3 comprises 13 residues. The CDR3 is CATSAGLADEQFF. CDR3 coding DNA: TGTGCCACCAGTGCGGGACTAGCGGATGAGCAGTTCTTC.

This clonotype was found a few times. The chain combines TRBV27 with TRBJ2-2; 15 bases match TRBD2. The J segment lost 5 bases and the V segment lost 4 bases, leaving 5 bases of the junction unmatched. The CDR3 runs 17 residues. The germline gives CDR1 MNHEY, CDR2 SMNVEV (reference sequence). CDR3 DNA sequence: TGTGCCAGCAGTTACGGACTAGCGGGGGGGCCGACCGGGGAGCTGTTTTTT. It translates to CASSYGLAGGPTGELFF.

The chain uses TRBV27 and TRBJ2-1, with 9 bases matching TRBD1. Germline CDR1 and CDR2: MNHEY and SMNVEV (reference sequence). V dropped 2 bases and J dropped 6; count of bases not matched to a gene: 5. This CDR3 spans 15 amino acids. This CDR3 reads CASSLPGQGGNEQFF. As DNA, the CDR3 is TGTGCCAGCAGTTTACCGGGACAGGGCGGCAATGAGCAGTTCTTC.

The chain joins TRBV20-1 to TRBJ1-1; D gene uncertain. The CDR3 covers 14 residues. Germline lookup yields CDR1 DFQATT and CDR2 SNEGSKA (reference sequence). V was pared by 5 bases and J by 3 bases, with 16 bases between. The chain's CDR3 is CSAPRRFGHTEAFF. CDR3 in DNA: TGCAGTGCTCCCCGTCGGTTTGGGCACACTGAAGCTTTCTTT.

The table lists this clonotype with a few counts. CDR3 protein: CASSSGTFNEQFF. CDR3 DNA sequence: TGTGCCAGCAGTTCCGGGACGTTTAATGAGCAGTTCTTC. This chain uses TRBV27 with TRBJ2-1, with D tentatively TRBD1 or TRBD2 (5 bases each). Trimming pared 4 bases from V and 7 bases from J, leaving 11 bases between. Germline CDR1 and CDR2: MNHEY and SMNVEV (reference sequence). There are 13 residues in the CDR3.

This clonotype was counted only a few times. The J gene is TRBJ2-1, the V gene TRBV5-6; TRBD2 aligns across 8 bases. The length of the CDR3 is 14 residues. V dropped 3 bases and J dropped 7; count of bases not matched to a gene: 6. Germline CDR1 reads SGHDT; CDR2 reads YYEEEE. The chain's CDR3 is CASSSTSGRNEQFF. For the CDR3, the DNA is TGTGCCAGCAGCTCCACTAGCGGAAGAAATGAGCAGTTCTTC.

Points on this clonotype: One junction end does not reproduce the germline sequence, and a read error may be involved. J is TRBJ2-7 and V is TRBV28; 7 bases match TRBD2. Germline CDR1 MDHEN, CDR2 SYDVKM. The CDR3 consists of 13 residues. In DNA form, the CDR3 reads TGTGCCGGCAGTGGGGGGGGATCCTACGAGCAGTACTTC. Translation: CAGSGGGSYEQYF.

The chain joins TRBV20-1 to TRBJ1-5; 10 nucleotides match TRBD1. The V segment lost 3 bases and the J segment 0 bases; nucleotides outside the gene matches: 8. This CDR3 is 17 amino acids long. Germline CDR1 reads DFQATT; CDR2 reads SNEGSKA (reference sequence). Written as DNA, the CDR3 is TGCAGTGCTAGTGGGGACAGGGGATCATATAGCAATCAGCCCCAGCATTTT. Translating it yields CSASGDRGSYSNQPQHF.

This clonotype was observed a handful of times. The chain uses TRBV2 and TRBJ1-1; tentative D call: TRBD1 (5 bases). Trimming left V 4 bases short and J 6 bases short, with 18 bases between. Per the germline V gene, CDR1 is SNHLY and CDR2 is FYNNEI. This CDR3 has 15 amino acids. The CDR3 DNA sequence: TGTGCCAGCAGTGTTGGGGCGGGGGGAGTGGCTGAAGCTTTCTTT. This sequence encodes CASSVGAGGVAEAFF.

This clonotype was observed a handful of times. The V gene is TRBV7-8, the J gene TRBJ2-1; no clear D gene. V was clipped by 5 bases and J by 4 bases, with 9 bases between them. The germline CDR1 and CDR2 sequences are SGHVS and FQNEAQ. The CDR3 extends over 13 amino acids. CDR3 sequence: CASSPETYNEQFF. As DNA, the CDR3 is TGTGCCAGCAGCCCGGAAACATACAATGAGCAGTTCTTC.

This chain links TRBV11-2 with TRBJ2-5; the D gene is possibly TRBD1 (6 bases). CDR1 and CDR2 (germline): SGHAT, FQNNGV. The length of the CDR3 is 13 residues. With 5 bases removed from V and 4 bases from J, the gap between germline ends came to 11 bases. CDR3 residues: CASSLDSVETQYF. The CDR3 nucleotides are TGTGCCAGCAGCCTGGACAGTGTAGAGACCCAGTACTTC. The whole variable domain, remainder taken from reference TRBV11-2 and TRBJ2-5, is EAGVAQSPRYKIIEKRQSVAFWCNPISGHATLYWYQQILGQGPKLLIQFQNNGVVDDSQLPKDRFSAERLKGVDSTLKIQPAKLEDSAVYLCASSLDSVETQYFGPGTRLLVL.

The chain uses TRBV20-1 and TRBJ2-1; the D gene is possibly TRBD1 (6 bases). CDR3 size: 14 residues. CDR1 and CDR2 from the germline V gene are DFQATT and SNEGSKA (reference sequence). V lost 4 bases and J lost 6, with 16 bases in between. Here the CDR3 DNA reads TGCAGTGCTAACCGGGACAAATACGGCAATGAGCAGTTCTTC. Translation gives CSANRDKYGNEQFF.

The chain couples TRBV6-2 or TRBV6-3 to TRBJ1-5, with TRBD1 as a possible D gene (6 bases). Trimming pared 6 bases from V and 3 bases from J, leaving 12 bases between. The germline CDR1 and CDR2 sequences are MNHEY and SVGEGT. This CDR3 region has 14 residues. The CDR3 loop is CASRTGQYNQPQHF. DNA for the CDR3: TGTGCCAGCAGAACCGGACAGTACAATCAGCCCCAGCATTTT.

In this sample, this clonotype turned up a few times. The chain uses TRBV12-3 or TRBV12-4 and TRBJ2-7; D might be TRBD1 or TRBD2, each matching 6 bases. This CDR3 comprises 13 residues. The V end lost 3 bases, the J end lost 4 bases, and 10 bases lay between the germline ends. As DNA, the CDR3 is TGTGCCAGCAGTTTGAGGGGGAGGTACGAGCAGTACTTC. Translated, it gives CASSLRGRYEQYF.

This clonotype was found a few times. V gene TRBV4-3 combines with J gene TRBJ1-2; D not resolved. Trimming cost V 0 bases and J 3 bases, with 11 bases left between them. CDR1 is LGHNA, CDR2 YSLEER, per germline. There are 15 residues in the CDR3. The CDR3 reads CASSQEWALDYGYTF. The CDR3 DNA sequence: TGCGCCAGCAGCCAAGAATGGGCCCTTGACTATGGCTACACCTTC.

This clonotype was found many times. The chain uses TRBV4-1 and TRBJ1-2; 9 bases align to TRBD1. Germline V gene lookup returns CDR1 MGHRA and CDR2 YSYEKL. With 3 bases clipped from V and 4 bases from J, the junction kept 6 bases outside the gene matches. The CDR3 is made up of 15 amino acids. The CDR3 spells CASSQGPTGGYGYTF. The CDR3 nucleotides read TGCGCCAGCAGCCAGGGTCCGACAGGGGGCTATGGCTACACCTTC.

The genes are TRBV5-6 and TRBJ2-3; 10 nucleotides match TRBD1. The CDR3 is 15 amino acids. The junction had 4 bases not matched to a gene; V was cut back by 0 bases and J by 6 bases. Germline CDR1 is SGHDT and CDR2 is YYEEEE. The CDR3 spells CASSLGGTGDDTQYF. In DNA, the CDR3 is TGTGCCAGCAGCTTGGGCGGGACAGGGGACGATACGCAGTATTTT.

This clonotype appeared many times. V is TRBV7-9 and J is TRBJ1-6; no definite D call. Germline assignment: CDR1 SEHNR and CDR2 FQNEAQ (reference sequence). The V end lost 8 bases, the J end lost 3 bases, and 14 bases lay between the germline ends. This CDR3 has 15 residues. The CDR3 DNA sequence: TGTGCCAGCGGTTCTGGCCTTGGCTATAATTCACCCCTCCACTTT. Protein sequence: CASGSGLGYNSPLHF.

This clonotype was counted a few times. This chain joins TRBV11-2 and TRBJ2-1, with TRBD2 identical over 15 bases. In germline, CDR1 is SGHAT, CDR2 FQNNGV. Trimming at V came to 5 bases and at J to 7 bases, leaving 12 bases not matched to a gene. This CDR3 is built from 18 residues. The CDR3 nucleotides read TGTGCCAGCAGCCCTCTCGGGACTAGCGGGAGGAAGGGGAATGAGCAGTTCTTC. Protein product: CASSPLGTSGRKGNEQFF.

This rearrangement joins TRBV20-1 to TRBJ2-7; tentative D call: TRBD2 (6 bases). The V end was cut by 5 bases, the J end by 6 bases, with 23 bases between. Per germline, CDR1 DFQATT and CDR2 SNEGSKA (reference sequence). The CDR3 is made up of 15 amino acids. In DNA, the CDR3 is TGCAGTGCTCCCCAATTTGGGGGGAGCGCTGGCGAGCAGTACTTC. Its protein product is CSAPQFGGSAGEQYF.